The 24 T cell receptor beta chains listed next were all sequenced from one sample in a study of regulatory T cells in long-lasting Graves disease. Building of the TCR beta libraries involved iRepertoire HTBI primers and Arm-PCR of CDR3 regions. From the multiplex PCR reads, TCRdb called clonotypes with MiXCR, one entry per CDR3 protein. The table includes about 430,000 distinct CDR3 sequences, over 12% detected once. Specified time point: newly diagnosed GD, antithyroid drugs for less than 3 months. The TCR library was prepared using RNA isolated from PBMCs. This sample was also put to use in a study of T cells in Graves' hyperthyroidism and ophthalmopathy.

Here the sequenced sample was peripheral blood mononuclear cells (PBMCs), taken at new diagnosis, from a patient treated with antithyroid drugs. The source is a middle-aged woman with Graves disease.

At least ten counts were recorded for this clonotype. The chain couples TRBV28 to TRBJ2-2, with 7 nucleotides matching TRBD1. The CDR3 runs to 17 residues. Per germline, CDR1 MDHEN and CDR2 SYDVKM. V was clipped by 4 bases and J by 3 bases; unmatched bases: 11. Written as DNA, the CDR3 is TGTGCCAGCAGTTACAAAAGACAGGGCCCCGACACCGGGGAGCTGTTTTTT. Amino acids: CASSYKRQGPDTGELFF.

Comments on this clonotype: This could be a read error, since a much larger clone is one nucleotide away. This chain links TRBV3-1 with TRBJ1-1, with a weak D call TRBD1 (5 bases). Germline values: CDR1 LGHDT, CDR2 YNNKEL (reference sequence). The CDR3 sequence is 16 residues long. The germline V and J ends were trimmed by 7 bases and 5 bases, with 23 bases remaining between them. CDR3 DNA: TGTGCCAGCAACGATATAAGGCGGGGGGTAGTGACTGAAGCTTTCTTT. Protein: CASNDIRRGVVTEAFF. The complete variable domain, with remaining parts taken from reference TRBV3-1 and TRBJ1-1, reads DTAVSQTPKYLVTQMGNDKSIKCEQNLGHDTMYWYKQDSKKFLKIMFSYNNKELIINETVPNRFSPKSPDKAHLNLHINSLELGDSAVYFCASNDIRRGVVTEAFFGQGTRLTVV.

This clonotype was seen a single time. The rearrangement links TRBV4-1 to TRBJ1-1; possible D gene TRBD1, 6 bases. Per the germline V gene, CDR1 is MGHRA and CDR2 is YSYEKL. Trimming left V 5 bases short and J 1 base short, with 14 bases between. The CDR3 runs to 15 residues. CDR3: CASSSSGTPNTEAFF. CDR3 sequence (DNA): TGCGCCAGCAGCTCAAGCGGGACACCGAACACTGAAGCTTTCTTT.

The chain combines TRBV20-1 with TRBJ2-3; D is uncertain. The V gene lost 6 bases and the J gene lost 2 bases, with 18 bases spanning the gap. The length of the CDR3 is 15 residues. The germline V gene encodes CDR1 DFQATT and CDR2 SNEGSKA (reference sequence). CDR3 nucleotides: TGCAGTGCCCAGACGGCATCCCACTTCACAGATACGCAGTATTTT. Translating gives CSAQTASHFTDTQYF.

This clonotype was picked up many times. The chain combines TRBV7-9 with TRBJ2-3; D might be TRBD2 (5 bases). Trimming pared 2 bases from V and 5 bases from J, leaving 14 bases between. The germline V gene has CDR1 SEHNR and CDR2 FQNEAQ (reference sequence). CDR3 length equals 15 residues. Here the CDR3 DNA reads TGTGCCAGCAGCTTACAAGGAGCGGCCGGAGATACGCAGTATTTT. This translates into CASSLQGAAGDTQYF.

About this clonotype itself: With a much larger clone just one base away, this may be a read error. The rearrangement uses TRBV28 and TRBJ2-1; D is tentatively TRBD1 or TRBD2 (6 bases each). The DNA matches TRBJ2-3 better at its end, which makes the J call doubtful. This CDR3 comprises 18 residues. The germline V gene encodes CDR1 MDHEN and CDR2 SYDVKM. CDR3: CASSSQGSSGVYTDTQYF. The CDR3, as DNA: TGTGCCAGCAGTTCCCAGGGGAGTAGCGGAGTCTACACAGATACGCAGTATTTT.

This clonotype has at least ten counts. The CDR3 sequence: CASSDTGLANEKLFF. In DNA form, the CDR3 reads TGTGCCAGCAGTGATACAGGGTTGGCTAATGAAAAACTGTTTTTT. The chain carries TRBV27 and TRBJ1-4; weak D call: TRBD1 (6 bases). This CDR3 has 15 amino acids. Trimming left V 5 bases short and J 3 bases short, with 13 bases between. Germline CDR1 and CDR2: MNHEY and SMNVEV (reference sequence).

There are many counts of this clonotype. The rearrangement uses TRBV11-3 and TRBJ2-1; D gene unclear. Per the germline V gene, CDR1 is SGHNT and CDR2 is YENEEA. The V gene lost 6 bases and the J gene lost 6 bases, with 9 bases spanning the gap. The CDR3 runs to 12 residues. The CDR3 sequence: CASSWTPNEQFF. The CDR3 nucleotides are TGTGCCAGCAGTTGGACCCCCAATGAGCAGTTCTTC.

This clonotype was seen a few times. The DNA for the CDR3 is TGTGCCAGTAGTATTTTAGCGACAAACACCGGGGAGCTGTTTTTT. It translates to CASSILATNTGELFF. V gene TRBV19 combines with J gene TRBJ2-2, with D possibly matching TRBD2 (5 bases). Germline lookup yields CDR1 LNHDA and CDR2 SQIVND (reference sequence). CDR3 length: 15 amino acids. V was trimmed by 3 bases and J by 2 bases, leaving 10 bases between them.

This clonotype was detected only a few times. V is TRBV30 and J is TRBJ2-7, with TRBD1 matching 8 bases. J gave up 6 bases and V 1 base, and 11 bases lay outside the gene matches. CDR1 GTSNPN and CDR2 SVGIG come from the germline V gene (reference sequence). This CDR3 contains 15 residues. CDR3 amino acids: CAWSGETGVFGEQYF. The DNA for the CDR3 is TGTGCCTGGAGTGGCGAGACAGGGGTTTTTGGCGAGCAGTACTTC.

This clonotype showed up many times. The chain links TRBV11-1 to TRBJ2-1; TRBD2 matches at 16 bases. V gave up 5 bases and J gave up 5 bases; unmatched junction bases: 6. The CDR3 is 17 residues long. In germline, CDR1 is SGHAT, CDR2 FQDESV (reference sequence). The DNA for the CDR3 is TGTGCCAGCAGCCCAGGGACTAGCGGGAGGGCCCACAATGAGCAGTTCTTC. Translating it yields CASSPGTSGRAHNEQFF.

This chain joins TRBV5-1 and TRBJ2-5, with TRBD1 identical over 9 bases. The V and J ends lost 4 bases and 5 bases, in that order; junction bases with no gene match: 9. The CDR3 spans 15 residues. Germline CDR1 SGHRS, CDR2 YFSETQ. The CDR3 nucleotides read TGCGCCAGCAGCGCCGGGACAGGGCGGTCCGAGACCCAGTACTTC. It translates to CASSAGTGRSETQYF. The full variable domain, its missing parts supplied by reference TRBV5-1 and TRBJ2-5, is KAGVTQTPRYLIKTRGQQVTLSCSPISGHRSVSWYQQTPGQGLQFLFEYFSETQRNKGNFPGRFSGRQFSNSRSEMNVSTLELGDSALYLCASSAGTGRSETQYFGPGTRLLVL.

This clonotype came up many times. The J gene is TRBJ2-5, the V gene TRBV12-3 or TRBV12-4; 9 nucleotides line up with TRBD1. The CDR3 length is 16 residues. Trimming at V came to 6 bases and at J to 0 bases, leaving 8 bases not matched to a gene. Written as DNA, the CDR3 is TGTGCCAGCAGGACCGGGACAGGGCAAAACCAAGAGACCCAGTACTTC. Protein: CASRTGTGQNQETQYF.

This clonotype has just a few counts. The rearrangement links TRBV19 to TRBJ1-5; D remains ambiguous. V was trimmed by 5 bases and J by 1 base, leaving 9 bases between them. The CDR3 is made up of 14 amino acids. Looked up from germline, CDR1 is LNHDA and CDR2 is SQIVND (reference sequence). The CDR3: CASSSRHSNQPQHF. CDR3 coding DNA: TGTGCCAGTAGTTCTAGACACAGCAATCAGCCCCAGCATTTT.

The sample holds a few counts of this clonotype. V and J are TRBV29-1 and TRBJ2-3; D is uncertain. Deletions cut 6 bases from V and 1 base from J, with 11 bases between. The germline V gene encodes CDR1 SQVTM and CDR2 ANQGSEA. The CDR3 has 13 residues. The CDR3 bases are TGCAGCGTCGGCTGGGGTCGCACAGATACGCAGTATTTT. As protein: CSVGWGRTDTQYF.

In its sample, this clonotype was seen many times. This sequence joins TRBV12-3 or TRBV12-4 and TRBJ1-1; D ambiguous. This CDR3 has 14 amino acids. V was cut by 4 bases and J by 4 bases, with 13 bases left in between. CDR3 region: CASSYGHRGTEAFF. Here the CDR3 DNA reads TGTGCCAGCAGTTATGGGCACAGAGGCACTGAAGCTTTCTTT.

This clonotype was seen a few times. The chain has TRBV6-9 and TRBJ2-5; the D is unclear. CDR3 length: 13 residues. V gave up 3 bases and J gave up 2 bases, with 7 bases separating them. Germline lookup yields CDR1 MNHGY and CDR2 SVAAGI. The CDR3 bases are TGTGCCAGCAGTTACATACCGCAAGAGACCCAGTACTTC. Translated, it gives CASSYIPQETQYF.

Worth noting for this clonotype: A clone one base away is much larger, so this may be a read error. The CDR3: CASRRGGGNQPQDF. CDR3 coding DNA: TGTGCCAGCAGGCGGGGGGGCGGTAATCAGCCCCAGGATTTT. The V gene is TRBV6-2 or TRBV6-3, the J gene TRBJ1-5; D is perhaps TRBD1 (6 bases). Germline V gene sequence: CDR1 MNHEY, CDR2 SVGEGT. This CDR3 is 14 amino acids long.

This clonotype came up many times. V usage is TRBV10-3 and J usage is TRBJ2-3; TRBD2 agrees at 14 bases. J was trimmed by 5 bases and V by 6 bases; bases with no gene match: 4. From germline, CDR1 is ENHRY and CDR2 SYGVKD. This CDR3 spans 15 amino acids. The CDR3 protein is CAISGLAGGQDTQYF. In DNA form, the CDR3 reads TGTGCCATCAGCGGACTAGCGGGAGGACAAGATACGCAGTATTTT.

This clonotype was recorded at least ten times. CDR3 nucleotide sequence: TGTGCCAGCACCGAAGGGAGCCAAGAGACCCAGTACTTC. Amino acids: CASTEGSQETQYF. This sequence joins TRBV7-8 and TRBJ2-5, with a possible D match to TRBD2 (5 bases). Trimming cost V 7 bases and J 1 base, with 10 bases left between them. The CDR3 totals 13 residues. Germline-derived CDR1 and CDR2 are SGHVS and FQNEAQ.

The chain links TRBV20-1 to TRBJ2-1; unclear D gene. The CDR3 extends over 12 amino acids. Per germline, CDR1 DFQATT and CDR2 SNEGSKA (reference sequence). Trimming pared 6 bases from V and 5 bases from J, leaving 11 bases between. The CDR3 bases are TGCAGTGCCTATAGGACCAACAATGAGCAGTTCTTC. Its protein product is CSAYRTNNEQFF.

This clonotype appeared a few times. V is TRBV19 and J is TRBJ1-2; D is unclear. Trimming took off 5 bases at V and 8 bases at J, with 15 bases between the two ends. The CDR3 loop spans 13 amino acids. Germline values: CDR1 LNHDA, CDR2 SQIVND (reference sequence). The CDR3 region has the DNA TGTGCCAGTAGTCCACTGCGTTTAGTGGGCTACACCTTC. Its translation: CASSPLRLVGYTF.

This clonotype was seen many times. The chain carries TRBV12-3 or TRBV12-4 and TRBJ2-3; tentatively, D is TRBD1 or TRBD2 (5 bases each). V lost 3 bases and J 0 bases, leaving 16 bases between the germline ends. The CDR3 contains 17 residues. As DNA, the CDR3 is TGTGCCAGCAGTTTTCCCCGGGACCCAGAAAGCACAGATACGCAGTATTTT. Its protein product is CASSFPRDPESTDTQYF.

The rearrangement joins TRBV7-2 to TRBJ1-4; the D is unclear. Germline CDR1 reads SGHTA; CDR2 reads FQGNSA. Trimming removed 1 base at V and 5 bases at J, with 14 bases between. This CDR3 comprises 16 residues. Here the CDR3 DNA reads TGTGCCAGCAGCTTAGGATCGGTAGTTCGGAATGAAAAACTGTTTTTT. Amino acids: CASSLGSVVRNEKLFF.